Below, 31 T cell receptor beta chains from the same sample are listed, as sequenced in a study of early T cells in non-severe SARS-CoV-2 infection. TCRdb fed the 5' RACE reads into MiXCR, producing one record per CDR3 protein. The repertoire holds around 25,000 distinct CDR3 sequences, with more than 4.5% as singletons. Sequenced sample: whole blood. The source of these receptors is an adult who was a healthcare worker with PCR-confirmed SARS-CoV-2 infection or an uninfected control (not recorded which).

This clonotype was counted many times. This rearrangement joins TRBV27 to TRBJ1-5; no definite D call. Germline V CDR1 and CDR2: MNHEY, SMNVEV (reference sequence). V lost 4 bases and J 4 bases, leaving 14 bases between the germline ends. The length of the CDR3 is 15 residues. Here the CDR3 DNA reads TGTGCCAGCAGTTCGATTGCAGGAACGAATCAGCCCCAGCATTTT. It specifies CASSSIAGTNQPQHF.

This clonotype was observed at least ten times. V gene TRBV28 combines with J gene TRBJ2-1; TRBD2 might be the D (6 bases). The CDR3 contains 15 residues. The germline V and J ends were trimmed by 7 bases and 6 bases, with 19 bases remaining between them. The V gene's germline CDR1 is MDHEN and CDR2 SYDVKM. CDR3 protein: CASTTSTRTANEQFF. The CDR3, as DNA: TGTGCCAGCACCACTTCGACTAGGACGGCCAATGAGCAGTTCTTC.

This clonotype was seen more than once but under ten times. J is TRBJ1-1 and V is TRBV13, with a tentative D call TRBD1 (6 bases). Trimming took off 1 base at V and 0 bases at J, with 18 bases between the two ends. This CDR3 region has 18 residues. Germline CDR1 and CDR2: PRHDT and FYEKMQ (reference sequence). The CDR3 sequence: CASSLVMGAGSMNTEAFF. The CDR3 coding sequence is TGTGCCAGCAGCTTAGTTATGGGGGCAGGCTCCATGAACACTGAAGCTTTCTTT.

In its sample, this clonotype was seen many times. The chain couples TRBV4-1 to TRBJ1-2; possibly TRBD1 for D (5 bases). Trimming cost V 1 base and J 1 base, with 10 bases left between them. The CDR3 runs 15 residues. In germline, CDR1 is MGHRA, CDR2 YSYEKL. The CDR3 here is CASSQGGGINYGYTF. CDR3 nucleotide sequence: TGCGCCAGCAGCCAAGGGGGCGGCATTAACTATGGCTACACCTTC.

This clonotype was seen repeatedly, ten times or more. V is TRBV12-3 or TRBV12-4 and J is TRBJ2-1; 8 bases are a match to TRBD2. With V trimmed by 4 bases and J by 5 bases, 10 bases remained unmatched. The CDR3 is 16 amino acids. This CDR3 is CASSSLGGGHHNEQFF. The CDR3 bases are TGTGCCAGCAGTTCCCTAGGCGGGGGGCACCACAATGAGCAGTTCTTC.

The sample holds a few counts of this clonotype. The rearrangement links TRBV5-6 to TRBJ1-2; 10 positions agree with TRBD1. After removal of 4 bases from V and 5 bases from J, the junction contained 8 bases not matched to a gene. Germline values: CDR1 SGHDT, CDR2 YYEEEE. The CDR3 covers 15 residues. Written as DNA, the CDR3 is TGTGCCAGCAGCCGCTTGGGACAGGGGAAATATGGCTACACCTTC. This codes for CASSRLGQGKYGYTF.

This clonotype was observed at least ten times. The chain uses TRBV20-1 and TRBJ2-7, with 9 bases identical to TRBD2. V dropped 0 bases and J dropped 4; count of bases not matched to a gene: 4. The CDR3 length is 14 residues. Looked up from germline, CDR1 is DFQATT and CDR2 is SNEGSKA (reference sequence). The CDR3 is CSARDHTSGYEQYF. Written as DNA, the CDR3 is TGCAGTGCTAGAGATCACACTAGCGGGTACGAGCAGTACTTC.

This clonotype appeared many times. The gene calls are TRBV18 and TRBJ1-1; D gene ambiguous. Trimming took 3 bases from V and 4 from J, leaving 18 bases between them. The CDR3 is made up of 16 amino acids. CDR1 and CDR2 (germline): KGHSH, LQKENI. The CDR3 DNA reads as TGTGCCAGCTCACCCCCCACCGTGGCGGTGGGCACTGAAGCTTTCTTT. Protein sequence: CASSPPTVAVGTEAFF. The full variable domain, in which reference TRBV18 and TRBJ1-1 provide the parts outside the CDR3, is NAGVMQNPRHLVRRRGQEARLRCSPMKGHSHVYWYRQLPEEGLKFMVYLQKENIIDESGMPKERFSAEFPKEGPSILRIQQVVRGDSAAYFCASSPPTVAVGTEAFFGQGTRLTVV.

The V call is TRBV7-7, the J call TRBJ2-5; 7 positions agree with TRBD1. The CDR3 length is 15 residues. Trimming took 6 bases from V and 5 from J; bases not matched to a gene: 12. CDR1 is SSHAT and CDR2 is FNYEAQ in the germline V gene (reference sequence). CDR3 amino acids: CASRIGRGLAETQYF. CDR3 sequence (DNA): TGTGCCAGCAGAATTGGCAGGGGGTTAGCTGAGACCCAGTACTTC.

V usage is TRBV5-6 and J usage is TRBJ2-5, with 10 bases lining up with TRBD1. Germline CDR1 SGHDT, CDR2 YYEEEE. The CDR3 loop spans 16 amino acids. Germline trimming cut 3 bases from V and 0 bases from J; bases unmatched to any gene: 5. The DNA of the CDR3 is TGTGCCAGCAGCTCTACCGGGACAGGGGACCAAGAGACCCAGTACTTC. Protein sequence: CASSSTGTGDQETQYF.

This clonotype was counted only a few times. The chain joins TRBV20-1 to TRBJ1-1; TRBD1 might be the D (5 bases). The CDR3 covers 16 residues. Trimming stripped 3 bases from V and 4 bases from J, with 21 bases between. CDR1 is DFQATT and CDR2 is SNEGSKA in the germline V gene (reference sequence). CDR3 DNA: TGCAGTGCTAGGCCCGCAGCCGGGGCTCTTTCCACTGAAGCTTTCTTT. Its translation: CSARPAAGALSTEAFF.

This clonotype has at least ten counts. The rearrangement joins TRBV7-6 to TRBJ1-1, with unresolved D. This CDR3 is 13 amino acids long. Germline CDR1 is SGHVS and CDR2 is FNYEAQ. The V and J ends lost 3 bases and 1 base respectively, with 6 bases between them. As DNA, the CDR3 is TGTGCCAGCAGCTTTACGGCGAACACTGAAGCTTTCTTT. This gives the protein CASSFTANTEAFF.

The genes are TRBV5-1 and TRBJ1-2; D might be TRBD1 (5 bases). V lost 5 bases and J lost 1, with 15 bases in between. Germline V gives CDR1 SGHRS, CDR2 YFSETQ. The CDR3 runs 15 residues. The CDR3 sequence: CASSGGTLSNYGYTF. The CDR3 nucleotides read TGCGCCAGCAGTGGGGGGACTTTAAGTAACTATGGCTACACCTTC.

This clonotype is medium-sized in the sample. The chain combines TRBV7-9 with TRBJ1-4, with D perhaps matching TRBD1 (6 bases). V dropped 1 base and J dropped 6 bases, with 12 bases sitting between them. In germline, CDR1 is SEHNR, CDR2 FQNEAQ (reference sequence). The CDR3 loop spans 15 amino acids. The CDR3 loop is CASSLVRGWDEKLFF. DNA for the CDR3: TGTGCCAGCAGCTTAGTCAGGGGATGGGATGAAAAACTGTTTTTT.

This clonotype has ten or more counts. CDR3 amino acids: CASSLLAGGYNEQFF. The CDR3 nucleotides are TGTGCCAGCAGCCTACTAGCGGGGGGCTACAATGAGCAGTTCTTC. The genes are TRBV7-9 and TRBJ2-1; TRBD2 matches 12 bases. J lost 3 bases, V lost 5 bases, and 2 bases had no gene match. The CDR3 is made up of 15 amino acids. Germline loops: CDR1 SEHNR, CDR2 FQNEAQ (reference sequence).

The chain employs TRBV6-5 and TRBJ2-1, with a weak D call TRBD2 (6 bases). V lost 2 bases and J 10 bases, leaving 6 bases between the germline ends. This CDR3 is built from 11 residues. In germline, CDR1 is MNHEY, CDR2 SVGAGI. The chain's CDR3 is CASSYGGEQFF. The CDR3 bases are TGTGCCAGCAGTTACGGGGGGGAGCAGTTCTTC.

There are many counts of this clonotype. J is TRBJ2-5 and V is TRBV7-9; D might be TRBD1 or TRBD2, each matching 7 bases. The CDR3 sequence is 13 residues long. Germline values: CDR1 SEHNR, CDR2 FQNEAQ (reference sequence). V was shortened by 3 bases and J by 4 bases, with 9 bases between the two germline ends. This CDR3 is CASSFRGGETQYF. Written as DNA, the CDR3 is TGTGCCAGCAGCTTCAGGGGGGGAGAGACCCAGTACTTC.

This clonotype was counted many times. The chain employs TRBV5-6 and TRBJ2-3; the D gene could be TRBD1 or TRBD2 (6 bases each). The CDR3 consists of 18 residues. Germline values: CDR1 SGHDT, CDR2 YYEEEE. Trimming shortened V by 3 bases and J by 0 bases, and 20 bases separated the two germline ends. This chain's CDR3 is CASSSTIRGARSTDTQYF. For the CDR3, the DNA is TGTGCCAGCAGCTCCACTATTAGGGGGGCGAGAAGCACAGATACGCAGTATTTT.

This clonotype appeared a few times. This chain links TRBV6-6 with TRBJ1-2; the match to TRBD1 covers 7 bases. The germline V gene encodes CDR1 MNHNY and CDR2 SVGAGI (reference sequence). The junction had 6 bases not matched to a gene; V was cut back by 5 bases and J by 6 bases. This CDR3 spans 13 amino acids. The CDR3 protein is CASSRDSLDGYTF. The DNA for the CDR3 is TGTGCCAGCAGTAGGGACAGCCTAGATGGCTACACCTTC.

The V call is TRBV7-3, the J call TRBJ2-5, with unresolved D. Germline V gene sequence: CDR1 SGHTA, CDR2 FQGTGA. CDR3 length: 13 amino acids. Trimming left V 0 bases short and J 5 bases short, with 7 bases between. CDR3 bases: TGTGCCAGCAGCTTAACACCCGATGAGACCCAGTACTTC. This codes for CASSLTPDETQYF.

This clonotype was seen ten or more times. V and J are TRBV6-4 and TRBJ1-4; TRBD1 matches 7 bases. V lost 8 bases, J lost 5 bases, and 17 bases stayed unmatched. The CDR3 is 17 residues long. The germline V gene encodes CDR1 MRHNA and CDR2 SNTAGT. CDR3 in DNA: TGTGCCAGCCCGCGAAAGGCCCGGGACAGAAAGAATGAAAAACTGTTTTTT. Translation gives CASPRKARDRKNEKLFF.

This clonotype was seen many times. CDR3 in amino acids: CASSFRQGSTGELFF. The DNA for the CDR3 is TGCGCCAGCAGCTTCCGACAGGGGAGCACCGGGGAGCTGTTTTTT. The chain joins TRBV5-1 to TRBJ2-2, with TRBD1 matching over 8 bases. Germline V CDR1 and CDR2: SGHRS, YFSETQ. Trimming cost V 2 bases and J 4 bases; bases outside gene matches: 4. The CDR3 consists of 15 residues.

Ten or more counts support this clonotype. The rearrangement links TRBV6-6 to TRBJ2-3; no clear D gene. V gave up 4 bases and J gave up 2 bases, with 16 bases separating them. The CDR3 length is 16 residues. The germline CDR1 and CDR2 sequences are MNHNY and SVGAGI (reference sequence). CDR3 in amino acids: CASSSQLPTLTDTQYF. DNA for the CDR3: TGTGCCAGCAGTTCTCAACTGCCCACCCTCACAGATACGCAGTATTTT.

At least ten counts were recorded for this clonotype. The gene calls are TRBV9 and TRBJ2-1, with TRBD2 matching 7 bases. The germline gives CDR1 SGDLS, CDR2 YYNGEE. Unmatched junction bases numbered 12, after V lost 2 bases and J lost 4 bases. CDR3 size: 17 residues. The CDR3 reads CASSVDGGSGLYNEQFF. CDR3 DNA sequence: TGTGCCAGCAGCGTGGATGGCGGGAGTGGATTGTACAATGAGCAGTTCTTC.

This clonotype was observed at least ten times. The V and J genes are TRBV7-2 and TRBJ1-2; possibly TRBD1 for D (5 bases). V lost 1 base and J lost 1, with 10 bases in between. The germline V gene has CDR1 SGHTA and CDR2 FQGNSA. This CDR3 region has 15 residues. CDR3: CASSLESGINYGYTF. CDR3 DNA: TGTGCCAGCAGCTTAGAGTCAGGGATTAACTATGGCTACACCTTC.

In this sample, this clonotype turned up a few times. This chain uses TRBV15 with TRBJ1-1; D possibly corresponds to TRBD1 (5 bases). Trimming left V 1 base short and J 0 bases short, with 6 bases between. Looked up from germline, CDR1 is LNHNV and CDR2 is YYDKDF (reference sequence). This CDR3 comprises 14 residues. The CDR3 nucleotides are TGTGCCACCAGCAGAGCAGGGTTGAACACTGAAGCTTTCTTT. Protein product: CATSRAGLNTEAFF.

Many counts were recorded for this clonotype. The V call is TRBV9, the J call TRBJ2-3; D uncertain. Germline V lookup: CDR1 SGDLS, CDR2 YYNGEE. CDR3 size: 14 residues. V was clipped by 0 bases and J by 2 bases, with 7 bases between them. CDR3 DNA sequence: TGTGCCAGCAGCGTAGGTAGTTTCACAGATACGCAGTATTTT. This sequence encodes CASSVGSFTDTQYF.

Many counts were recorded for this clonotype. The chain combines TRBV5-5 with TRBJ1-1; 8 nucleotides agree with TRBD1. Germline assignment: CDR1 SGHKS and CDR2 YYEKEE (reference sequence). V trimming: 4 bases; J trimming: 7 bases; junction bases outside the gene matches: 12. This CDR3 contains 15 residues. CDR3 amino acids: CASSRFPTGDSEAFF. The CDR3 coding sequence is TGTGCCAGCAGCCGATTCCCGACAGGGGACAGTGAAGCTTTCTTT.

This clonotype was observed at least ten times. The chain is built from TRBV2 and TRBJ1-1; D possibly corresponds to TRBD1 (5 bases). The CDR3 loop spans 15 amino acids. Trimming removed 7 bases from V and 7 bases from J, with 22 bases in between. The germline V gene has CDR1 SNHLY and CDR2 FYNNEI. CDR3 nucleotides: TGTGCCAGCATCCCCCCACCCCAGGGCAGGATTGAAGCTTTCTTT. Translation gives CASIPPPQGRIEAFF.

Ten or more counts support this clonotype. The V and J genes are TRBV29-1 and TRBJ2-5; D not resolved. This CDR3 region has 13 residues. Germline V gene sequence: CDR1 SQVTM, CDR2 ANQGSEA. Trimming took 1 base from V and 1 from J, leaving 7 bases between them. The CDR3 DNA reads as TGCAGCGTTGAAGTATCCGGCCAAGAGACCCAGTACTTC. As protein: CSVEVSGQETQYF.

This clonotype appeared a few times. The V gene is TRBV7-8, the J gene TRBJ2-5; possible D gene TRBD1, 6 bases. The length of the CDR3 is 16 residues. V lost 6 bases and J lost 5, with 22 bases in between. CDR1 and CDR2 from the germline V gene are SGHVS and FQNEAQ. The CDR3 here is CASSPIPLRQGETQYF. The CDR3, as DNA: TGTGCCAGCAGTCCCATCCCCCTGAGGCAGGGGGAGACCCAGTACTTC.